These T cell receptor beta chains were read from a single sample in a study of T cells after yellow fever vaccination. TCRdb re-called the 5' RACE reads through MiXCR, storing one row per CDR3 protein. The data hold a few hundred thousand distinct CDR3 sequences, with approximately 4% observed a single time. The input for sequencing was PBMCs, taken 5 days after the yellow fever booster vaccination. These TCRs come from a man aged 18-30 years who received the YFV17D yellow fever vaccine. CDR3s include the opening cysteine and the closing phenylalanine or tryptophan. The D gene is left open where the match is weak. Not every row has a clone size; where given, it reads once, few, many or a size class.

abundance,d_gene,j_gene,v_gene,CDR3nt,CDR3aa
-,-,TRBJ1-4,TRBV28,TGTGCCACCCTCAATGAAAAACTGTTTTTT,CATLNEKLFF
few,TRBD1,TRBJ1-4,TRBV12-3/TRBV12-4,TGTGCCAGCAGTCCGGGCCCCGACAGGGGGCTTGAAAAACTGTTTTTT,CASSPGPDRGLEKLFF
-,-,TRBJ1-1,TRBV10-1,TGCGCCAGCAGTGAGAGGCTGGGTAACACTGAAGCTTTCTTT,CASSERLGNTEAFF
many,-,TRBJ1-1,TRBV4-3,TGCGCCAGCAGCCAAGATGAATACAGGGTCACTGAAGCTTTCTTT,CASSQDEYRVTEAFF
few,-,TRBJ2-5,TRBV13,TGTGCCAGCAGCCCCCGGGAAGGCCGTAAATTCCAAGAGACCCAGTACTTC,CASSPREGRKFQETQYF
-,-,TRBJ1-2,TRBV12-3/TRBV12-4,TGTGCCAGCAGGTACCCGACAGGCGTCTACACCTTC,CASRYPTGVYTF
few,TRBD1,TRBJ2-7,TRBV5-1,TGCGCCAGCAGCCAGACGGGACAGTCCTACGAGCAGTACTTC,CASSQTGQSYEQYF
few,-,TRBJ1-1,TRBV29-1,TGCAGCGTTGTCCCAGGGCACAAGGAAGCTTTCTTT,CSVVPGHKEAFF
many,-,TRBJ2-5,TRBV30,TGTGCCTGGAGTCAACATAGCGGCCAAGAGACCCAGTACTTC,CAWSQHSGQETQYF
-,-,TRBJ1-4,TRBV7-2,TGTGCCAGCAGCTCCTCGTTGTCTGAAAAACTGTTTTTT,CASSSSLSEKLFF
-,-,TRBJ2-2,TRBV7-2,TGTGCCAGCAGTCCGGTTGGTGTCACCGGGGAGCTGTTTTTT,CASSPVGVTGELFF
many,TRBD2,TRBJ2-3,TRBV5-1,TGCGCCAGCAGCCCGACCTCTAGCGGGGAGCTTCAAGATACGCAGTATTTT,CASSPTSSGELQDTQYF
-,-,TRBJ2-3,TRBV6-6,TGTGCCAGCAGTTACTCGACGGATACGCAGGATTTT,CASSYSTDTQDF
-,-,TRBJ2-1,TRBV24-1,TGTGCCACCAGTGATTCTCCCGCAAGAGTGGGTGAGCAGTTCTTC,CATSDSPARVGEQFF
many,-,TRBJ1-1,TRBV20-1,TGCAGTGCTCCACAGGGTACCTATGAAGCTTTCTTT,CSAPQGTYEAFF
-,-,TRBJ2-1,TRBV7-7,TGTGCTAGCAGCTTCGGGACCTCCTACAATGAGCAGTTCTTC,CASSFGTSYNEQFF
few,-,TRBJ2-1,TRBV7-6,TGTGCCAGCAGCTTAGGTAGGGACTCCTACAATGAGCAGTTCTTC,CASSLGRDSYNEQFF
-,-,TRBJ2-2,TRBV12-3/TRBV12-4,TGTGCCAGCAGCCCCTCAGTGAACACCGGGGAGCTGTTTTTT,CASSPSVNTGELFF
-,-,TRBJ2-7,TRBV18,TGTGCCAGCTCGCCCTCGGAGGGGTCCGCCTACGAGCAGTACTTC,CASSPSEGSAYEQYF
-,TRBD2,TRBJ2-5,TRBV6-7,TGTGCCAGCAGTTTGTGGGGGGGGACGGAGACCCAGTACTTC,CASSLWGGTETQYF
many,-,TRBJ2-2,TRBV18,TGTGCCAGCTCACCACCTGAGGGGGGTCCCCACCGGGAGCTGTTTTTT,CASSPPEGGPHRELFF
many,-,TRBJ1-5,TRBV28,TGTGCCAGCAGTTTTGTGTACTCCCATCAGCCCCAGCATTTT,CASSFVYSHQPQHF
many,TRBD2,TRBJ2-5,TRBV29-1,TGCAGCGTTGAAGATGGGATAGCGGGGGCCCAAGAGACCCAGTACTTC,CSVEDGIAGAQETQYF
few,-,TRBJ1-5,TRBV6-2/TRBV6-3,TGTGCCAGCGCGAGGGGGGGGGAAGGACAGCCCCAGCATTTT,CASARGGEGQPQHF
many,-,TRBJ2-1,TRBV6-1,TGTGCCAGCGAAGCGAGGACCTACAATGAGCAGTTCTTC,CASEARTYNEQFF
few,-,TRBJ1-1,TRBV19,TGTGCCAGTAGAGTCGACACAGGGTACACTGAAGCTTTCTTT,CASRVDTGYTEAFF
-,-,TRBJ2-7,TRBV7-9,TGTGCCAGCAGCCCGAGCGCTGGACAGTTGAGCTACGAGCAGTACTTC,CASSPSAGQLSYEQYF
-,-,TRBJ2-5,TRBV6-2/TRBV6-3,TGTGCCAGCAGTTCCGCCGGGGCTACCCAAGAGACCCAGTACTTC,CASSSAGATQETQYF
many,TRBD2,TRBJ2-3,TRBV6-2/TRBV6-3,TGTGCCAGCAGTTACGGGGGACTAGCGTCCGATACGCAGTATTTT,CASSYGGLASDTQYF
few,-,TRBJ1-4,TRBV20-1,TGCAGTGCGCGACAGGCGGGTAATGAAAAACTGTTTTTT,CSARQAGNEKLFF
many,-,TRBJ2-1,TRBV20-1,TGCAGTGCTAGACAATACAATGAGCAGTTCTTC,CSARQYNEQFF
many,TRBD2,TRBJ2-3,TRBV4-2,TGTGCCAGCAGCCAAGGGCTTAGCGGGACGCAGTATTTT,CASSQGLSGTQYF
few,-,TRBJ1-4,TRBV20-1,TGCAGTGCGCCTCAGAAAGGGACTGAAAAACTGTTTTTT,CSAPQKGTEKLFF
few,-,TRBJ1-4,TRBV7-8,TGTGCCAGCAGCCCCCCGGCCAGGGGTACTAATGAAAAACTGTTTTTT,CASSPPARGTNEKLFF
many,TRBD2,TRBJ2-1,TRBV14,TGTGCCAGCAGCCGCGGGACTAGCGGACCCAATGAGCAGTTCTTC,CASSRGTSGPNEQFF
-,TRBD2,TRBJ2-3,TRBV9,TGTGCCAGCAGCGTCCTAGCGGGGGCTCGCACAGATACGCAGTATTTT,CASSVLAGARTDTQYF
many,-,TRBJ1-1,TRBV2,TGTGCGAGTGGTGGCGCTGAAGCTTTCTTT,CASGGAEAFF
-,-,TRBJ2-7,TRBV6-5,TGTGCCAGCAGTCTCGGGCGGTCCCTGGGGGGTTACGAGCAGTACTTC,CASSLGRSLGGYEQYF
-,TRBD1,TRBJ1-1,TRBV7-2,TGTGCCAGCAGGAATCCCGGGACAGGGGGCTGGGACACTGAAGCTTTCTTT,CASRNPGTGGWDTEAFF
-,-,TRBJ1-5,TRBV19,TGTGCCAGTAGTATATCCGACCGGTTGGGTCAGCCCCAGCATTTT,CASSISDRLGQPQHF
few,-,TRBJ2-7,TRBV7-3,TGTGCCAGCAGCGATACAGGGAGCTCCTACGAGCAGTACTTC,CASSDTGSSYEQYF
-,-,TRBJ2-7,TRBV5-1,TGCGCCAGCAGCCCCCGCTTAACTGGCTACGAGCAGTACTTC,CASSPRLTGYEQYF
few,-,TRBJ1-3,TRBV29-1,TGCAGCGCTGTGATATCTGGAAACACCATATATTTT,CSAVISGNTIYF
many,-,TRBJ2-3,TRBV27,TGTGCCAGCAGTTTATTAGGCGGGGAAGCAGATACGCAGTATTTT,CASSLLGGEADTQYF
few,-,TRBJ1-1,TRBV5-6,TGTGCCAGCAGCTTCCGGCGACAAGACTACACTGAAGCTTTCTTT,CASSFRRQDYTEAFF
-,TRBD2,TRBJ2-1,TRBV5-6,TGTGCCAGCAGCTGGTTGGGGGGGAACAATGAGCAGTTCTTC,CASSWLGGNNEQFF
many,-,TRBJ1-2,TRBV6-5,TGTGCCAGCAGTTACAGGGGGACCTATGGCTACACCTTC,CASSYRGTYGYTF
-,-,TRBJ2-1,TRBV24-1,TGTGCCACCAGCCCCCGATCGGGCGGGGCTCACAATGAGCAGTTCTTC,CATSPRSGGAHNEQFF
-,-,TRBJ1-5,TRBV12-3/TRBV12-4,TGTGCCAGCAGTTTTGGGTCTCAGCCCCAGCATTTT,CASSFGSQPQHF
-,-,TRBJ2-3,TRBV20-1,TGCAGTGCTCAAGCGGGCACAGATACGCAGTATTTT,CSAQAGTDTQYF